The 5 T cell receptor beta chains below were found in one sample sequenced in a study of siplizumab effects on memory and regulatory T cells. Using immunoSEQ multiplex PCR, the repertoire was profiled, and TCRdb retains in-frame clones only, with some absent. The sample has about 82,000 clones, approximately 86% seen once. What was sequenced was Tregs sorted from blood. Receptors originate from a human donor in good health.

There are a few counts of this clone. This chain links TRBV10-3 with TRBJ1-3; no clear D gene. Looked up from germline, CDR1 is ENHRY and CDR2 is SYGVKD. This CDR3 contains 15 residues. Trimming took off 10 bases at V and 0 bases at J, with 16 bases between the two ends. In nucleotides, the CDR3 is TGTGCCACCTTCGCTCCGATAAGCTCTGGAAACACCATATATTTT. This sequence encodes CATFAPISSGNTIYF.

The chain joins TRBV19 to TRBJ1-4; D may be TRBD1 (5 bases). V lost 3 bases to trimming and J lost 0 bases, with 11 bases between them. The CDR3 is made up of 16 amino acids. Germline CDR1 is LNHDA and CDR2 is SQIVND (reference sequence). This chain's CDR3 is CASSIIGGSTNEKLFF. The CDR3 nucleotides read TGTGCCAGTAGTATTATCGGGGGTTCAACTAATGAAAAACTGTTTTTT.

The chain couples TRBV5-5 to TRBJ2-7; D unresolved. Germline CDR1 is SGHKS and CDR2 is YYEKEE (reference sequence). Trimming took 1 base from V and 5 from J, leaving 13 bases between them. The CDR3 has 14 residues. This chain's CDR3 is CASSLLGLIHEQYF. The DNA of the CDR3 is TGTGCCAGCAGCTTGCTGGGGTTGATCCACGAGCAGTACTTC.

The chain combines TRBV11-2 with TRBJ2-7; a possible D gene is TRBD1 (5 bases). The CDR3 sequence is 14 residues long. Trimming stripped 1 base from V and 2 bases from J, with 9 bases between. Germline CDR1 and CDR2: SGHAT and FQNNGV. The CDR3 sequence: CASSLAQEPYEQYF. The DNA for the CDR3 is TGTGCCAGCAGCTTAGCACAGGAGCCCTACGAGCAGTACTTC.

This chain links TRBV29-1 with TRBJ1-5; 10 positions agree with TRBD1. The trim removed 3 bases at V and 5 bases at J, leaving 7 bases unmatched. This CDR3 contains 15 residues. From germline, CDR1 is SQVTM and CDR2 ANQGSEA. CDR3 nucleotides: TGCAGCGTTGAGGACCCCGGGACAGGGGATCAGCCCCAGCATTTT. It is translated as CSVEDPGTGDQPQHF.